This T cell receptor beta chain was identified during a study of blood T cell repertoires in COVID-19. Looking at the study overall: COVID-19 samples, acute and convalescent, were from the United States, Italy and Spain.

Participant-given clinical history determined each cohort assignment. Recovered Cohort 3 donors showed two negative PCRs, clearance, or symptom resolution. The V and J ends lost 5 bases and 8 bases, in that order; junction bases with no gene match: 10. Germline CDR1 reads LGHNT; CDR2 reads FRNRAP. CDR3 length: 14 residues. Libraries were prepared by immunoSEQ multiplex PCR; TCRdb keeps only in-frame clonotypes and omits some of them. This table has 300,000 to 350,000 clones, around 92% appearing once. The sequencing input was PBMCs or T cells enriched from blood (not recorded which). This sequence originates from a woman in her 30s who had recovered from COVID-19. The V call is TRBV12-5, the J call TRBJ1-2, with TRBD1 matching over 8 bases. CDR3 region: CASGASTGTGGYTF. Here the CDR3 DNA reads TGTGCTAGTGGTGCTTCGACAGGGACAGGAGGCTACACCTTC.